This T cell receptor (beta chain) was identified during a study of shared T cell receptors in the human thymus listed by TCRdb under 2021. Study-wide context: The study examined how self-reactive, shared T-cell receptor alpha chains are generated in the human thymus.

Worth noting for this clone: Its antigen is not yet known. No much larger clone exists at a distance of one base, and base qualities are not known.

Library method: the immunoSEQ multiplex PCR assay. TCRdb stores this immuneACCESS table with in-frame sequences only. Part of the clones is absent; in the studies checked, under half of the shortfall reflects unresolved V genes, and no reason is known for the rest. The sample includes hundreds of thousands of clones, with 70% to 90% observed a single time. The top ten clonotypes cover over 0.008% of the sample. The CDR3 numbers 19 residues from cysteine through phenylalanine. Only CDR3 DNA is held: 57 bases, read in frame from base 1. Via the germline V gene, CDR1 is SGDLS and CDR2 YYNGEE. For this chain, trimming is 0 bases at the V end and 5 bases at the J end, and the number of junction bases without a gene match is 16. The same sample was also studied in work on human thymus T cells. As the second publication notes: The donors were immunologically healthy infants in Finland who had open corrective cardiac surgery for congenital heart defects. The thymus tissue came from surgical resects taken out during corrective cardiac surgery. Usage of V and J gene segments appeared to be biased in both the thymic and the peripheral blood repertoires. According to the related research, thymic TCR repertoires were highly overlapping among unrelated individuals. The study described the TCR alpha and beta repertoires in eight or nine infant thymus samples and a handful of matching peripheral blood samples. The cohort included more than 5 male and two female infants, with donor ages spanning 7 to 244 days. Thymocytes were released mechanically from tissue and stored at -70 °C as pellets of 10-30 million cells. A QIAsymphony instrument was used to extract genomic DNA from frozen cell pellets. Using the immunoSEQ multiplex PCR assay, the TCRB and TCRAD loci were amplified from a standardized quantity of quality-controlled genomic DNA. The amplicons spanned the V(D)J region and were long enough to cover the CDR3 and allow V and J genes to be identified. The amplicons were sequenced on an Illumina platform via the commercial immunoSEQ service. Primer bias and sequencing errors were corrected as previously described, and TCRAD and TCRB were defined on the basis of the IMGT database. immunoSEQ Analyzer 3.0 and VDJTools were used for repertoire analysis, which covered basic statistics, V/J segment usage, diversity estimates, rarefaction and pairwise overlap. Chao1, ChaoE, Efron-Thisted, Shannon and inverse Simpson indices were used to estimate diversity, which was also estimated on datasets down-sampled to the smallest sample. Repertoire overlap was assessed by strict matching of CDR3 nucleotide sequence, V gene and J gene, and clustering was done by Jaccard-based multidimensional scaling. On average, approximately 800,000 unique TCRB clonotypes were obtained from thymus samples, compared with about 84,000 from blood samples.

This sequence uses TRBV9 and TRBJ2-3, with TRBD2 identical over 9 junction bases. The sequenced sample was thymocytes. This clonotype originated in a boy under two years old with a congenital heart defect. Donor details come from another sample of the same person, matched by shared clones. The CDR3 protein is CASSVGLAGSYPPGDTQYF. The DNA sequence is as follows: TGTGCCAGCAGCGTAGGGCTAGCGGGATCCTATCCCCCTGGAGATACGCAGTATTTT.